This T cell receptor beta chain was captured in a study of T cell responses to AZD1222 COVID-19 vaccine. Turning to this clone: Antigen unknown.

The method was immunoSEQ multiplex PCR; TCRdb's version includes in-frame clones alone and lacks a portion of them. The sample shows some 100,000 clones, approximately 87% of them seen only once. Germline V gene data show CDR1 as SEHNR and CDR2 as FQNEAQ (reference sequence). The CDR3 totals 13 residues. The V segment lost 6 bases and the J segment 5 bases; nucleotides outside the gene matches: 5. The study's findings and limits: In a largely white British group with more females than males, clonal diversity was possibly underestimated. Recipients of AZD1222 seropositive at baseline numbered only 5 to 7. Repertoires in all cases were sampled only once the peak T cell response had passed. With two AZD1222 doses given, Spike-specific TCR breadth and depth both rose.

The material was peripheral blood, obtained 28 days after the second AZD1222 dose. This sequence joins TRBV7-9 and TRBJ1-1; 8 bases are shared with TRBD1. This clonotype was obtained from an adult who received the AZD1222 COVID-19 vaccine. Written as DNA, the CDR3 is TGTGCCAGCAGTGGACAGGGTGGAACTGAAGCTTTCTTT. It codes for CASSGQGGTEAFF. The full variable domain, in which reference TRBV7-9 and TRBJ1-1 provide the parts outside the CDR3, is DTGVSQNPRHKITKRGQNVTFRCDPISEHNRLYWYRQTLGQGPEFLTYFQNEAQLEKSRLLSDRFSAERPKGSFSTLEIQRTEQGDSAMYLCASSGQGGTEAFFGQGTRLTVV.